This passage covers 9 T cell receptor beta chains from one sample sequenced in a study of T cells after somatic rescue of genetic block (dated by TCRdb to 2018 to 2021). Libraries were constructed by the immunoSEQ multiplex PCR assay. TCRdb obtained this table from immuneACCESS and retained in-frame rearrangements with V and J assigned. These tables miss some clones; where compared with another copy, unresolved V genes account for less than half of the shortfall, and the remainder is unexplained. Here the sample has 13,000 to 15,000 clones; over 60% occur a single time. Around 30% of the sample is held by the ten biggest clonotypes. The specimen was peripheral blood mononuclear cells (PBMCs). The receptors originated from a young man.

By proportion, this clone is medium-sized. The rearrangement links TRBV6-6 to TRBJ2-5, with D possibly TRBD1 on 6 matching bases. Germline-derived CDR1 and CDR2 are MNHNY and SVGAGI (reference sequence). This CDR3 is 14 amino acids long. V lost 8 bases and J lost 5, with 18 bases in between. The CDR3 protein is CASARTEIGETQYF. The CDR3, as DNA: TGTGCCAGCGCCAGGACAGAGATAGGGGAGACCCAGTACTTC.

The chain carries TRBV18 and TRBJ1-4; 8 bases match TRBD1. J lost 7 bases, V lost 1 base, and 11 bases had no gene match. This CDR3 has 17 residues. Germline V gene data show CDR1 as KGHSH and CDR2 as LQKENI. The CDR3 DNA reads as TGTGCCAGCTCACCACGACAGGGGAGGAATTTGGTTGAAAAACTGTTTTTT. Translated: CASSPRQGRNLVEKLFF.

The chain is built from TRBV27 and TRBJ1-1; D uncertain. Germline CDR1 reads MNHEY; CDR2 reads SMNVEV (reference sequence). The V end lost 1 base, the J end lost 1 base, and 10 bases lay between the germline ends. The CDR3 extends over 15 amino acids. The CDR3 sequence: CASSLLAIPNTEAFF. The CDR3, as DNA: TGTGCCAGCAGTTTATTGGCCATTCCGAACACTGAAGCTTTCTTT.

This clone was recorded a few times. The chain joins TRBV7-9 to TRBJ2-5; D is unresolved. The V and J ends lost 3 bases and 1 base respectively, with 6 bases between them. Per germline, CDR1 SEHNR and CDR2 FQNEAQ (reference sequence). CDR3 size: 13 residues. The chain's CDR3 is CASSLNSQETQYF. The CDR3 region has the DNA TGTGCCAGCAGCTTGAACAGCCAAGAGACCCAGTACTTC.

In its sample, this clone was seen a few times. CDR3 bases: TGTGCCAGCCAACCCCTTGGACAGGCTCACTCTGGGGCCAACGTCCTGACTTTC. It specifies CASQPLGQAHSGANVLTF. This chain uses TRBV5-4 with TRBJ2-6, with TRBD1 matching over 7 bases. The V gene end was trimmed by 7 bases and the J gene end by 0 bases; junction bases not matched to a gene: 13. Per germline, CDR1 SGHNT and CDR2 YYREEE (reference sequence). This CDR3 is 18 amino acids long.

The V gene is TRBV5-1, the J gene TRBJ1-2, with a weak D call TRBD1 (6 bases). V was cut by 3 bases and J by 2 bases, with 23 bases left in between. CDR3 length equals 18 residues. Germline V gene sequence: CDR1 SGHRS, CDR2 YFSETQ. DNA of the CDR3: TGCGCCAGCAGCTCCCAAGGCTTCGCCCTCACAGGGAACTATGGCTACACCTTC. Its translation is CASSSQGFALTGNYGYTF.

This clone showed up just a few times. This chain connects TRBV18 to TRBJ1-1; 8 bases agree with TRBD1. V was pared by 3 bases and J by 1 base, with 7 bases of the junction left unmatched. The CDR3 is 16 residues long. Germline CDR1 is KGHSH and CDR2 is LQKENI. The CDR3 coding sequence is TGTGCCAGCTCACCTCGCCGGGACAGGACGAACACTGAAGCTTTCTTT. Encoded protein: CASSPRRDRTNTEAFF.

The chain joins TRBV28 to TRBJ2-3, with TRBD2 identical over 11 bases. The germline V gene encodes CDR1 MDHEN and CDR2 SYDVKM. With 3 bases clipped from V and 7 bases from J, the junction kept 6 bases outside the gene matches. The CDR3 covers 15 residues. This CDR3 reads CASSLAASGRYTQYF. In DNA form, the CDR3 reads TGTGCCAGCAGTTTGGCGGCTAGCGGGAGGTATACGCAGTATTTT.

This rearrangement joins TRBV28 to TRBJ1-6; D remains ambiguous. Germline loops: CDR1 MDHEN, CDR2 SYDVKM. The CDR3 runs to 12 residues. Trimming pared 6 bases from V and 10 bases from J, leaving 10 bases between. The CDR3 spells CASSPKVSPLHF. The CDR3 region has the DNA TGTGCCAGCAGCCCTAAGGTCTCACCCCTCCACTTT. The entire variable domain, with the rest obtained from reference TRBV28 and TRBJ1-6, is as follows: DVKVTQSSRYLVKRTGEKVFLECVQDMDHENMFWYRQDPGLGLRLIYFSYDVKMKEKGDIPEGYSVSREKKERFSLILESASTNQTSMYLCASSPKVSPLHFGNGTRLTVT.